The 18 T cell receptor beta chains below come from one sample, sequenced in a study of human T cells and chemical hapten exposure. TCRdb reprocessed the 5' RACE reads with MiXCR, giving one entry per CDR3 protein. The data show about 81,000 distinct CDR3 sequences, under 10% seen once. Whole blood that had not been fractionated was the source of extracted total RNA. These receptors originate from a male donor in good health.

This clonotype was picked up a small number of times. This chain's CDR3 is CASSPASNEQFF. CDR3 nucleotides: TGCGCCAGCAGCCCGGCCAGCAATGAGCAGTTCTTC. The chain recombines TRBV5-1 with TRBJ2-1; the D is unclear. The V gene's germline CDR1 is SGHRS and CDR2 YFSETQ. V shed 4 bases and J shed 6 bases, with 8 bases lying between them. This CDR3 region has 12 residues.

The rearrangement joins TRBV30 to TRBJ1-5; TRBD1 matches 8 bases. The CDR3 runs to 15 residues. With V trimmed by 2 bases and J by 0 bases, 3 bases remained unmatched. The germline V gene has CDR1 GTSNPN and CDR2 SVGIG (reference sequence). The CDR3 region is CAWSSTGDSNQPQHF. The CDR3 DNA follows: TGTGCCTGGAGTTCGACAGGGGATAGCAATCAGCCCCAGCATTTT.

The chain recombines TRBV7-2 with TRBJ2-7; D unclear. Germline assignment: CDR1 SGHTA and CDR2 FQGNSA. This CDR3 has 15 amino acids. The ends were cut back, 0 bases at V and 5 bases at J, with 14 bases in the middle. This chain's CDR3 is CASSLAAAPRDEQYF. In DNA, the CDR3 is TGTGCCAGCAGCTTAGCGGCCGCTCCTAGGGACGAGCAGTACTTC.

In this sample, this clonotype turned up many times. The V and J genes are TRBV5-1 and TRBJ2-1; a possible D gene is TRBD1 (6 bases). Trimming stripped 2 bases from V and 0 bases from J, with 12 bases between. The CDR3 runs 16 residues. The germline V gene has CDR1 SGHRS and CDR2 YFSETQ. CDR3 residues: CASSFTGTSSYNEQFF. In DNA form, the CDR3 reads TGCGCCAGCAGCTTTACCGGGACAAGCTCCTACAATGAGCAGTTCTTC.

The V gene is TRBV5-6, the J gene TRBJ1-2; TRBD1 might be the D (5 bases). V was pared by 2 bases and J by 4 bases, with 12 bases between. Germline V CDR1 and CDR2: SGHDT, YYEEEE. There are 14 residues in the CDR3. The CDR3 DNA follows: TGTGCCAGCAGCTTCAGACAGACCTTCTATGGCTACACCTTC. This gives the protein CASSFRQTFYGYTF.

This clonotype has more than one count but fewer than ten. The chain combines TRBV7-3 with TRBJ2-2; unclear D gene. Trimming pared 5 bases from V and 5 bases from J, leaving 12 bases between. This CDR3 spans 14 amino acids. Germline loops: CDR1 SGHTA, CDR2 FQGTGA. The CDR3 is CASSGGLGTGELFF. Here the CDR3 DNA reads TGTGCCAGCAGCGGCGGTCTTGGTACCGGGGAGCTGTTTTTT.

This clonotype was found a few times. The rearrangement uses TRBV7-2 and TRBJ2-1, with D perhaps TRBD2 (7 bases). The CDR3 has 18 residues. The V and J ends lost 0 bases and 3 bases respectively, with 18 bases between them. Per the germline V gene, CDR1 is SGHTA and CDR2 is FQGNSA. CDR3 amino acids: CASSLAGWGGLLYNEQFF. The CDR3 DNA reads as TGTGCCAGCAGCTTAGCAGGTTGGGGGGGCCTCCTCTACAATGAGCAGTTCTTC.

This clonotype came up many times. The chain employs TRBV5-1 and TRBJ2-2, with 10 bases fitting TRBD1. Germline V CDR1 and CDR2: SGHRS, YFSETQ. Trimming cost V 4 bases and J 3 bases; bases outside gene matches: 12. This CDR3 has 18 amino acids. The DNA for the CDR3 is TGCGCCAGCAGCCCCGCGACAGGGGGCATCTTGGACACCGGGGAGCTGTTTTTT. This translates into CASSPATGGILDTGELFF.

This clonotype was counted at least ten times. The V call is TRBV29-1, the J call TRBJ2-3; a possible D gene is TRBD2 (6 bases). The CDR3 is 16 residues long. Germline assignment: CDR1 SQVTM and CDR2 ANQGSEA. With 3 bases removed from V and 0 bases from J, the gap between germline ends came to 16 bases. The CDR3 region has the DNA TGCAGCGTTGACTCACCCGGGACTGCTAGCACAGATACGCAGTATTTT. Encoded protein: CSVDSPGTASTDTQYF.

The chain has TRBV7-3 and TRBJ1-1, with TRBD1 matching over 9 bases. This CDR3 has 16 amino acids. Germline V gene lookup returns CDR1 SGHTA and CDR2 FQGTGA. Trimming at V came to 2 bases and at J to 3 bases, leaving 7 bases not matched to a gene. In DNA form, the CDR3 reads TGTGCCAGCAGCTTAGGGACCGGGACAGGGTACACTGAAGCTTTCTTT. Translation: CASSLGTGTGYTEAFF.

The chain combines TRBV5-1 with TRBJ1-4; 11 bases line up with TRBD1. V lost 4 bases, J lost 6 bases, and 11 bases stayed unmatched. The CDR3 has 17 residues. Germline V gene lookup returns CDR1 SGHRS and CDR2 YFSETQ. The CDR3, as DNA: TGCGCCAGCAGCCGGACAGGGGGCTTCGGGCCCTATGAAAAACTGTTTTTT. Amino acid sequence: CASSRTGGFGPYEKLFF.

The genes are TRBV29-1 and TRBJ1-1; 7 bases are shared with TRBD1. This CDR3 spans 14 amino acids. V dropped 4 bases and J dropped 1; count of bases not matched to a gene: 6. The germline V gene encodes CDR1 SQVTM and CDR2 ANQGSEA. The CDR3 DNA is TGCAGCGTTGCGAGGGGGCAAGCGAACACTGAAGCTTTCTTT. The encoded protein is CSVARGQANTEAFF.

The chain employs TRBV12-3 or TRBV12-4 and TRBJ1-5; the D is unclear. This CDR3 comprises 11 residues. The germline V and J ends were trimmed by 6 bases and 10 bases, with 10 bases remaining between them. DNA of the CDR3: TGTGCCAGCAGCTCACCGGGACCCCAGCATTTT. Protein: CASSSPGPQHF.

The gene calls are TRBV6-5 and TRBJ1-6; a weak D match, TRBD1 (5 bases). V was clipped by 0 bases and J by 6 bases, with 6 bases between them. Germline CDR1 and CDR2: MNHEY and SVGAGI. The CDR3 extends over 14 amino acids. The CDR3 loop reads CASSYSGANSPLHF. The DNA for the CDR3 is TGTGCCAGCAGTTACTCAGGGGCTAATTCACCCCTCCACTTT.

This clonotype occurred many times. The chain is built from TRBV7-2 and TRBJ2-2; D is perhaps TRBD1 (6 bases). The germline CDR1 and CDR2 sequences are SGHTA and FQGNSA. V was cut by 5 bases and J by 5 bases, with 12 bases left in between. This CDR3 spans 14 amino acids. The DNA for the CDR3 is TGTGCCAGCAGCCCTACAGGGATAACCGGGGAGCTGTTTTTT. Protein: CASSPTGITGELFF.

This clonotype showed up many times. This rearrangement joins TRBV12-5 to TRBJ2-3; D unresolved. The ends were cut back, 8 bases at V and 2 bases at J, with 17 bases in the middle. Germline V CDR1 and CDR2: LGHNT, FRNRAP. This CDR3 has 15 residues. The CDR3 is CASRWASAPTDTQYF. The CDR3 DNA reads as TGTGCTAGTAGGTGGGCCTCAGCCCCCACAGATACGCAGTATTTT.

The chain links TRBV25-1 to TRBJ1-5, with D possibly TRBD1 on 5 matching bases. CDR1 is MGHDK, CDR2 SYGVNS, per germline. The CDR3 consists of 14 residues. Trimming removed 4 bases from V and 5 bases from J, with 12 bases in between. The CDR3 is CASSGHRSDQPQHF. The CDR3 nucleotides are TGTGCCAGCAGTGGTCACAGGTCCGATCAGCCCCAGCATTTT.

This clonotype was seen at least ten times. This sequence joins TRBV6-5 and TRBJ2-2, with 7 bases that match TRBD1. The ends lost 0 bases at V and 3 bases at J; junction bases unmatched: 4. From germline, CDR1 is MNHEY and CDR2 SVGAGI. CDR3 length equals 16 residues. In DNA form, the CDR3 reads TGTGCCAGCAGTTACTCGATACAGGGGTACACCGGGGAGCTGTTTTTT. It codes for CASSYSIQGYTGELFF.